This T cell receptor (beta chain) was captured by sequencing in a study of blood T cell repertoires in COVID-19. Looking at the study overall: Acute and convalescent COVID-19 samples came from the United States, Italy and Spain. PBMCs, B-cell-depleted T cells, or T cells provided the cDNA or gDNA that made up the material.

Looked up from germline, CDR1 is LGHNA and CDR2 is YSLEER. The CDR3 covers 14 residues. V was shortened by 1 base and J by 6 bases, with 12 bases between the two germline ends. Original methodology: Nucleated cell number was recorded as an estimate derived from reference gene primer amplification. Some clones are missing from TCRdb's copy, which holds only in-frame ones; the method was immunoSEQ multiplex PCR. The V and J calls and clone size come from that table; D and trimming were worked out from the DNA. The table lists about 41,000 clones, approximately 90% of them singletons. This sequence was found in a man in his sixties with acute or convalescent COVID-19. The sequencing input was peripheral blood. This rearrangement joins TRBV4-3 to TRBJ1-2; TRBD1 is a possible D gene (6 bases). CDR3 sequence (DNA): TGCGCCAGCAGCCAAGGAAACAGGGAGAATGGCTACACCTTC. This sequence encodes CASSQGNRENGYTF.